Each of the 30 T cell receptor beta chains below was sequenced from the same sample in a study of T cell repertoires in cytomegalovirus infection. TCRdb used MiXCR to reprocess the reads, holding one entry per CDR3 protein. The table records more than 400,000 distinct CDR3 sequences, 26% of them present only once. Sequenced: PBMCs. All receptors come from a human donor in good health (CMV status not recorded). Some clones in this sample may be carry-over from other donors' samples.

A few counts support this clonotype. The chain has TRBV12-3 or TRBV12-4 and TRBJ1-1, with D unresolved. V lost 5 bases and J lost 3, with 10 bases in between. This CDR3 region has 13 residues. The DNA of the CDR3 is TGTGCCAGCAGTGTCCTAGAGGACACTGAAGCTTTCTTT. Residues: CASSVLEDTEAFF.

This clonotype was observed a handful of times. This rearrangement joins TRBV19 to TRBJ2-3; TRBD2 agrees at 7 bases. The CDR3 is made up of 14 amino acids. The trim removed 8 bases at V and 8 bases at J, leaving 13 bases unmatched. Looked up from germline, CDR1 is LNHDA and CDR2 is SQIVND (reference sequence). CDR3 sequence reads: CASHSGSTGGTQYF. The CDR3 DNA is TGTGCCAGTCATAGCGGCTCAACGGGGGGTACGCAGTATTTT.

This clonotype has ten or more counts. The chain employs TRBV6-1 and TRBJ1-2; D not certain. Germline V gene lookup returns CDR1 MNHNS and CDR2 SASEGT. Trimming shortened V by 2 bases and J by 8 bases, and 6 bases separated the two germline ends. The CDR3 totals 11 residues. The CDR3 protein is CASSEFWGYTF. CDR3 nucleotide sequence: TGTGCCAGCAGTGAATTCTGGGGCTACACCTTC.

The chain has TRBV12-3 or TRBV12-4 and TRBJ2-7, with unresolved D. V gave up 5 bases and J gave up 6 bases, with 8 bases separating them. The CDR3 is 11 residues long. The CDR3 loop reads CASSASREQYV. The CDR3 DNA sequence: TGTGCCAGCAGTGCCTCGCGCGAGCAGTACGTC.

J is TRBJ2-2 and V is TRBV18, with a possible D match to TRBD2 (6 bases). Germline CDR1 and CDR2: KGHSH and LQKENI. This CDR3 is built from 16 residues. Trimming removed 6 bases at V and 3 bases at J, with 17 bases between. In DNA form, the CDR3 reads TGTGCCAGCTCGCTGTTGGGAGGCGGTGACACCGGGGAGCTGTTTTTT. Its protein is CASSLLGGGDTGELFF.

This clonotype was observed a few times. The chain uses TRBV19 and TRBJ1-1; 7 nucleotides line up with TRBD1. The CDR3 has 15 amino acids. V shed 1 base and J 4 bases; nucleotides not matched to a gene: 6. Germline V gene sequence: CDR1 LNHDA, CDR2 SQIVND (reference sequence). Written as DNA, the CDR3 is TGTGCCAGTAGTATAGTCGACAGGGTTATCACTGAAGCTTTCTTT. Protein sequence: CASSIVDRVITEAFF.

The rearrangement links TRBV5-5 to TRBJ1-5; no clear D. Looked up from germline, CDR1 is SGHKS and CDR2 is YYEKEE (reference sequence). V lost 1 base to trimming and J lost 1 base, with 12 bases between them. The length of the CDR3 is 16 residues. The CDR3 DNA reads TGTGCCAGCAGCTTGTTGGCCAGATTGAGCAATCAGCCCCAGCATTTT. Its protein is CASSLLARLSNQPQHF.

This clonotype has a handful of counts. V and J are TRBV29-1 and TRBJ2-2; 10 bases map to TRBD1. Per the germline V gene, CDR1 is SQVTM and CDR2 is ANQGSEA. This CDR3 comprises 14 residues. After removal of 6 bases from V and 5 bases from J, the junction contained 6 bases not matched to a gene. The CDR3 loop is CSVAWTGGTGELFF. The CDR3 coding sequence is TGCAGCGTAGCCTGGACAGGGGGTACCGGGGAGCTGTTTTTT.

This sequence joins TRBV7-2 and TRBJ2-7, with D perhaps TRBD1 or TRBD2 (6 bases each). Germline CDR1 reads SGHTA; CDR2 reads FQGNSA. CDR3 length: 13 residues. V dropped 5 bases and J dropped 4 bases, with 12 bases sitting between them. CDR3 sequence: CASSRGTLYEQYF. Written as DNA, the CDR3 is TGTGCCAGCAGCCGCGGGACACTATACGAGCAGTACTTC.

The V call is TRBV19, the J call TRBJ1-3; 9 nucleotides agree with TRBD1. This CDR3 contains 15 residues. V was clipped by 9 bases and J by 4 bases; unmatched bases: 10. Germline values: CDR1 LNHDA, CDR2 SQIVND (reference sequence). CDR3 bases: TGTGCCAGCATTCTACAGGGGGCGACCGGAAACACCATATATTTT. This codes for CASILQGATGNTIYF.

The chain links TRBV19 to TRBJ2-3; D is undetermined. CDR1 is LNHDA and CDR2 is SQIVND in the germline V gene (reference sequence). CDR3 size: 12 residues. Trimming took 4 bases from V and 7 from J, leaving 9 bases between them. CDR3: CASSTRWNTQYF. Here the CDR3 DNA reads TGTGCCAGTAGTACCCGGTGGAATACGCAGTATTTT. The full variable domain, with the rest looked up from reference TRBV19 and TRBJ2-3, is DGGITQSPKYLFRKEGQNVTLSCEQNLNHDAMYWYRQDPGQGLRLIYYSQIVNDFQKGDIAEGYSVSREKKESFPLTVTSAQKNPTAFYLCASSTRWNTQYFGPGTRLTVL.

The chain recombines TRBV7-9 with TRBJ1-2; maybe TRBD1 (6 bases). The CDR3 spans 14 residues. V was clipped by 3 bases and J by 4 bases, with 12 bases between them. Per germline, CDR1 SEHNR and CDR2 FQNEAQ (reference sequence). The CDR3 DNA follows: TGTGCCAGCAGCTTGGACAGACGGGGCTATGGCTACACCTTC. Translated, it gives CASSLDRRGYGYTF.

This clonotype appeared a few times. The chain is built from TRBV6-2 or TRBV6-3 and TRBJ2-2; D gene unclear. Between the trimmed V and J ends, which lost 5 bases and 6 bases, there was a span of 7 bases. This CDR3 is built from 12 residues. CDR1 and CDR2 from the germline V gene are MNHEY and SVGEGT. As DNA, the CDR3 is TGTGCCAGCAGTGTGTTGGCCGGGGAGCTGTTTTTT. Amino acid sequence: CASSVLAGELFF.

This chain joins TRBV27 and TRBJ1-6; 8 nucleotides line up with TRBD1. CDR3 size: 17 residues. Germline values: CDR1 MNHEY, CDR2 SMNVEV (reference sequence). Losses at the gene ends were 6 bases for V and 5 bases for J; bases not matched to a gene: 12. CDR3 sequence reads: CASSRTSGTGDNSPLHF. The CDR3 DNA follows: TGTGCCAGCAGCCGAACCTCCGGGACAGGAGATAATTCACCCCTCCACTTT.

The V call is TRBV10-3, the J call TRBJ2-7; D might be TRBD1 (6 bases). The CDR3 runs to 15 residues. The germline V gene has CDR1 ENHRY and CDR2 SYGVKD. The CDR3 loop is CATGGTGPTSREQYV. The DNA for the CDR3 is TGTGCGACAGGCGGAACGGGGCCGACCTCCCGCGAGCAGTACGTC.

Many counts were recorded for this clonotype. V usage is TRBV6-1 and J usage is TRBJ1-1; weak D call: TRBD1 (5 bases). CDR1 and CDR2 from the germline V gene are MNHNS and SASEGT. Trimming shortened V by 5 bases and J by 5 bases, and 18 bases separated the two germline ends. CDR3 size: 15 residues. This CDR3 reads CASSFNPKGLTEAFF. The CDR3 DNA reads TGTGCCAGCAGTTTCAATCCAAAGGGGCTGACTGAAGCTTTCTTT.

At least ten counts were recorded for this clonotype. The rearrangement joins TRBV10-3 to TRBJ1-5; D is possibly TRBD1 (6 bases). Between the trimmed V and J ends, which lost 3 bases and 0 bases, there was a span of 18 bases. CDR1 ENHRY and CDR2 SYGVKD come from the germline V gene. The CDR3 is 18 amino acids. CDR3 in amino acids: CAISEAGHFLSSNQPQHF. The CDR3 DNA follows: TGTGCCATCAGTGAAGCGGGACACTTTCTATCTAGCAATCAGCCCCAGCATTTT.

This clonotype has at least ten counts. The V call is TRBV12-3 or TRBV12-4, the J call TRBJ1-2, with TRBD1 matching 9 bases. Losses at the gene ends were 5 bases for V and 0 bases for J; bases not matched to a gene: 4. The CDR3 is made up of 15 amino acids. The chain's CDR3 is CASSADRGANYGYTF. CDR3 bases: TGTGCCAGCAGTGCGGACAGGGGAGCTAACTATGGCTACACCTTC.

This clonotype was detected ten times or more. The chain couples TRBV7-2 to TRBJ1-1; D remains unclear. CDR1 SGHTA and CDR2 FQGNSA come from the germline V gene. This CDR3 comprises 15 residues. Between the trimmed V and J ends, which lost 4 bases and 0 bases, there was a span of 12 bases. DNA for the CDR3: TGTGCCAGCAGCTCCACGGCCGGCATGAACACTGAAGCTTTCTTT. Its translation is CASSSTAGMNTEAFF.

This clonotype was counted only a few times. The rearrangement joins TRBV6-5 to TRBJ2-3; D may be TRBD2 (5 bases). Germline V gene lookup returns CDR1 MNHEY and CDR2 SVGAGI. The CDR3 has 17 amino acids. V lost 0 bases, J lost 2 bases, and 15 bases lay in between. The CDR3 here is CASSYSRIASTTDTQYF. DNA of the CDR3: TGTGCCAGCAGTTACTCGAGAATCGCTAGCACCACAGATACGCAGTATTTT.

The rearrangement links TRBV4-2 to TRBJ1-1; D unresolved. Trimming pared 0 bases from V and 4 bases from J, leaving 9 bases between. The CDR3 loop spans 14 amino acids. CDR1 is LGHNA, CDR2 YNFKEQ, per germline. The CDR3 spells CASSQEPPPTEAFF. CDR3 DNA: TGTGCCAGCAGCCAAGAGCCCCCCCCCACTGAAGCTTTCTTT.

The chain uses TRBV7-6 and TRBJ2-1, with TRBD2 as a possible D gene (5 bases). Deletions cut 4 bases from V and 2 bases from J, with 15 bases between. CDR3 length: 16 residues. Germline assignment: CDR1 SGHVS and CDR2 FNYEAQ. In DNA form, the CDR3 reads TGTGCCAGCAGCTCCCCGCGGGCGGTTACCTACAATGAGCAGTTCTTC. Its protein product is CASSSPRAVTYNEQFF.

This clonotype was seen many times. A read error may produce the germline difference seen at one junction end. The chain combines TRBV11-2 with TRBJ2-7, with TRBD1 identical over 7 bases. The CDR3 spans 13 residues. Germline CDR1 is SGHAT and CDR2 is FQNNGV. CDR3 DNA sequence: TGTGCCAGCAGTTTAGGGGGCAACAACGAGCAGTACTTC. Encoded protein: CASSLGGNNEQYF.

This clonotype has a handful of counts. The V and J genes are TRBV20-1 and TRBJ2-7; TRBD1 is a possible D gene (6 bases). The CDR3 is made up of 12 amino acids. Germline CDR1 is DFQATT and CDR2 is SNEGSKA (reference sequence). With 8 bases removed from V and 2 bases from J, the gap between germline ends came to 13 bases. CDR3: CSYGDTAYEQYF. The CDR3 nucleotides read TGCAGTTATGGGGACACAGCCTACGAGCAGTACTTC.

The chain uses TRBV7-2 and TRBJ2-7; D unresolved. Germline assignment: CDR1 SGHTA and CDR2 FQGNSA. Trimming took off 5 bases at V and 2 bases at J, with 16 bases between the two ends. The CDR3 covers 15 residues. This chain's CDR3 is CASSRWADPTYEQYF. DNA of the CDR3: TGTGCCAGCAGCCGATGGGCAGATCCCACCTACGAGCAGTACTTC. The variable domain in full, completed from reference TRBV7-2 and TRBJ2-7, reads GAGVSQSPSNKVTEKGKDVELRCDPISGHTALYWYRQSLGQGLEFLIYFQGNSAPDKSGLPSDRFSAERTGGSVSTLTIQRTQQEDSAVYLCASSRWADPTYEQYFGPGTRLTVT.

This clonotype was seen only a few times. This chain joins TRBV18 and TRBJ2-7, with D perhaps matching TRBD1 or TRBD2 (6 bases each). Looked up from germline, CDR1 is KGHSH and CDR2 is LQKENI. The CDR3 consists of 17 residues. Trimming left V 3 bases short and J 2 bases short, with 20 bases between. The CDR3 DNA reads as TGTGCCAGCTCACCGAACAGGGAGACTAGTTTGGCCTACGAGCAGTACGTC. Protein product: CASSPNRETSLAYEQYV.

In its sample, this clonotype was seen a few times. The chain employs TRBV18 and TRBJ1-3, with D possibly being TRBD1 (5 bases). Trimming took 3 bases from V and 0 from J, leaving 15 bases between them. The V gene's germline CDR1 is KGHSH and CDR2 LQKENI. The CDR3 runs 17 residues. The CDR3 reads CASSPQPDSSSGNTIYF. The CDR3 region has the DNA TGTGCCAGCTCACCTCAACCTGACAGCTCCTCTGGAAACACCATATATTTT.

The table lists this clonotype with many counts. V and J are TRBV11-1 and TRBJ1-2; 7 positions agree with TRBD1. After removal of 5 bases from V and 8 bases from J, the junction contained 5 bases not matched to a gene. Looked up from germline, CDR1 is SGHAT and CDR2 is FQDESV (reference sequence). This CDR3 region has 12 residues. CDR3 DNA sequence: TGTGCCAGCAGCACCAACAGGGGAGGCTACACCTTC. Translating it yields CASSTNRGGYTF.

The chain is built from TRBV20-1 and TRBJ2-2; 11 nucleotides line up with TRBD2. The CDR3 sequence is 14 residues long. After removal of 6 bases from V and 6 bases from J, the junction contained 6 bases not matched to a gene. The germline V gene encodes CDR1 DFQATT and CDR2 SNEGSKA (reference sequence). Here the CDR3 reads CSALAGGGAGELFF. CDR3 coding DNA: TGCAGTGCCCTAGCGGGAGGTGGGGCCGGGGAGCTGTTTTTT.

The chain joins TRBV4-1 to TRBJ2-5; tentatively, D is TRBD1 (5 bases). The germline CDR1 and CDR2 sequences are MGHRA and YSYEKL. V shed 0 bases and J shed 5 bases, with 10 bases lying between them. CDR3 size: 14 residues. The CDR3 sequence is CASSQEQVLETQYF. DNA of the CDR3: TGCGCCAGCAGCCAAGAACAGGTATTGGAGACCCAGTACTTC.